This TCR beta chain was sequenced in a study of blood T cells in healthy people across ages. Germline-derived CDR1 and CDR2 are DFQATT and SNEGSKA (reference sequence). This CDR3 has 14 amino acids. V was trimmed by 2 bases and J by 0 bases, leaving 9 bases between them. The use of a sample-barcoded 5' primer and a J-beta primer mix characterized a second PCR of roughly 6 to 12 cycles. TCRdb re-analysed the 5' RACE reads in MiXCR, keeping a single row per CDR3 protein. The sample holds around 580,000 distinct CDR3 sequences, roughly 48% seen once. It was around 9 milliliters of peripheral blood that were drawn from each donor.

The chain has TRBV20-1 and TRBJ2-3; D is possibly TRBD1 (5 bases). Sequencing used blood. The sequence was collected from a man older than 75 in good health. The CDR3 loop reads CSARNDRSTDTQYF. CDR3 sequence (DNA): TGCAGTGCTAGAAACGACAGAAGCACAGATACGCAGTATTTT.